This TCR beta chain originates from a study of CD8 T cells in acute hepatitis C reinfection. Looking at the study overall: CD8+ T cells specific for HCV NS3-1073 were sequenced.

The germline CDR1 and CDR2 sequences are MNHNY and SVGAGI (reference sequence). The CDR3 consists of 13 residues. Trimming took 6 bases from V and 2 from J, leaving 11 bases between them. Noted time point: naive CD8 control sorted from an acute-time-point sample. People who inject drugs in the Montreal Hepatitis C Cohort were donors. Study results and caveats: Regardless of outcome, roughly 13 public clonotypes appeared, one using V04-02/J02-02. Overrepresentation in the naive pool did not explain the preferential TRBV04 and TRBV06 usage seen in all groups.

Sequencing was performed with immunoSEQ multiplex PCR; in TCRdb, only in-frame clones are kept and a portion is missing. The sample shows tens of thousands of clones, just under 90% of them seen only once. A note on this clone: The antigen is undetermined.

The rearrangement joins TRBV6-6 to TRBJ2-7; D possibly corresponds to TRBD1 (5 bases). The sequenced sample was naive CD8+ T cells from PBMCs. The sequence was obtained from a man in his thirties or forties with chronic hepatitis C. The CDR3 is CASRDDSPYEQYF. DNA for the CDR3: TGTGCCAGCAGGGACGACAGCCCCTACGAGCAGTACTTC.